This T cell receptor beta chain was observed in a study of memory CD4+ T cells and cytomegalovirus serostatus. Study-wide background: Healthy Belgian adult donors included fewer than 10 CMV-positive and some 24 CMV-negative people.

Under the authors' procedure: After removing out-of-frame reads, around 2,100,000 distinct TCRbeta sequences remained. The method was immunoSEQ multiplex PCR; TCRdb's version includes in-frame clones alone and lacks a portion of them. The DNA gave D and trimming, while V, J and clone size come from that table. The data show about 56,000 clones, with 70% to 85% seen just once and about 3% held by the top ten. General study results and limits: The CMV-associated TCR signature appears largely within the CD4+ memory repertoire. About 40% of the roughly 150 known CMV-associated TCRbeta sequences appeared in CD4+ memory.

The sort gate was single viable CD3+CD4+CD8-CD45RO+ cells for memory CD4+ T cells. About this clone itself: Antigen unknown.

The CDR3 consists of 15 residues. The specimen sequenced was memory CD4+ T cells from blood. The TCR sequence derives from an adult in good health and CMV-seropositive. The chain is built from TRBV12-2 and TRBJ2-5; TRBD2 is the table's D call, not checked against the DNA. TRBV12-2 has pseudogene status. CDR3 region: CASRLERAGGETQYF. CDR3 nucleotides: TGTGCAAGTCGCTTAGAAAGAGCGGGTGGAGAGACCCAGTACTTC.